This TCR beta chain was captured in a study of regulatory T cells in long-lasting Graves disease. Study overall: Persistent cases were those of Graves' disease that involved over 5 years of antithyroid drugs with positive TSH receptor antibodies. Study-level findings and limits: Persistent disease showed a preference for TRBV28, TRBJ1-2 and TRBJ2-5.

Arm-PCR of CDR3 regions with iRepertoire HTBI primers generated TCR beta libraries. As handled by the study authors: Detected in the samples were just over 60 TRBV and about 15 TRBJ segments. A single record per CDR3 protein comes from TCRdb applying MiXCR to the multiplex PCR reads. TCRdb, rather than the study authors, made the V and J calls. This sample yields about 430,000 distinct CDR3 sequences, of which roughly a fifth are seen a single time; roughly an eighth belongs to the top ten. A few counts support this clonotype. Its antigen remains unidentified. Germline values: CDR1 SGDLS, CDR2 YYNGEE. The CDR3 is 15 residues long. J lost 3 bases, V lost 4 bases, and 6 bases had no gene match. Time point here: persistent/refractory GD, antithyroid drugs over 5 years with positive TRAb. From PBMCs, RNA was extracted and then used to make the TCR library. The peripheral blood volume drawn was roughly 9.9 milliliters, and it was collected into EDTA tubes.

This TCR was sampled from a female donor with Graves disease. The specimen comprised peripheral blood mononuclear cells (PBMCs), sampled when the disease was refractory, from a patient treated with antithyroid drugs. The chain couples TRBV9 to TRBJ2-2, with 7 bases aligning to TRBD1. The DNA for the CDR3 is TGTGCCAGCAGCACCCGACAGGGCGACACCGGGGAGCTGTTTTTT. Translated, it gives CASSTRQGDTGELFF.